Sequencing of this T cell receptor beta chain was carried out in a study of cytotoxic CD8 clonotypes in ibrutinib-treated CLL (dated by TCRdb to about 2021). About the investigation overall: The cohort included around 16 treatment-naive and about a dozen relapsed/refractory patients; 17 to 18 were IGHV unmutated. Longitudinal samples were available for about 30% of the roughly 86 trial participants. Cryopreserved peripheral blood mononuclear cells were obtained prior to treatment, at the time of response, and at either disease progression or sustained remission. On average, each sample had some 250,000 productive templates and almost 95,000 productive rearrangements. All remission and progressive disease samples were collected while patients were still receiving ibrutinib. Samples at response were collected after a median of 12 months of treatment, with a range of about 6 to 36 months. Responses were partial in roughly 24 patients and complete in 2; after median approximately 66 months follow-up, around 15 stayed in remission and roughly twelve progressed. Beyond this particular receptor, the publication reports: At ibrutinib response clonality went up, during sustained remission it held steady, and at progression it dropped back toward baseline. Baseline clonality exceeded that of age-matched healthy donors and correlated strongly with circulating CD8+ T-cell counts. Sampling times were not matched between sustained-remission and progressing patients, and lymph node repertoires were not studied. Public clonotypes were rare and either contracted or stayed stable during treatment, and the rise in clonality at ibrutinib response reflected the expansion of private clonotypes.

Per the germline V gene, MNHNS is the CDR1 and SASEGT is the CDR2. The germline V and J ends show losses of 6 bases and 1 base respectively, and no gene match explains 1 base of the junction. The cysteine opens and the phenylalanine closes a CDR3 of 13 amino acids. Only the CDR3 part of the read is kept: 39 bases, read in frame from the first base. This clone turned up a few times. The antigen it binds to is not known. Base qualities are not recorded, but no much larger clone differs from it by a single base. Other DNA sequences in the sample encode the same CDR3. The time point label, as the study defines it: around 25 months on ibrutinib. For TCR beta library preparation, about 2 micrograms of genomic DNA were isolated from cryopreserved PBMCs. Longitudinal blood samples from CLL patients receiving ibrutinib monotherapy were subjected to high-throughput TCR beta sequencing. The patients were enrolled in a single-center, open-label phase 2 trial of ibrutinib monotherapy.

A MiSeq instrument was used for deep resolution sequencing, which targeted depths ranging from 1 in 1 million up to 1 in 200,000 T cells, with coverage averaging 10x for each clonotype. TCR beta libraries were generated with the immunoSEQ hsTCRB Kit. From the authors' description of their analysis: Data were analyzed with ImmunoSEQ Data Assistant and ImmunoSEQ Analyzer, with V, D and J genes assigned per IMGT definitions. Clonality was computed as one minus normalized Shannon entropy of productive rearrangement frequencies, ranging from 0 to 1. Only overrepresented clonotypes making up at least 0.05% of the repertoire of each patient were included in the public clonotype analysis. About a dozen age-matched healthy donor repertoires from immuneACCESS served as clonality controls. As stored in TCRdb, this immuneACCESS dataset retains in-frame rearrangements with V and J assigned. A fraction of the clones does not appear; measured against another copy, unresolved V genes explain less than half of the discrepancy, and the remainder lacks a known reason. The V and J calls and clone size come from that table; D and trimming were worked out from the DNA. This sample gives about 130,000 clones in total; approximately 83% of them show up just once. Around 2.1% of the sample comes from the top ten.

The starting material was PBMCs, obtained after 24 months of ibrutinib treatment. The sequence joins TRBV6-1 to TRBJ1-1, with TRBD1 identical over 8 junction bases. The receptor's source is a human donor with chronic lymphocytic leukemia. The DNA reads as follows: TGTGCCAGCAGGACAGGGGCGAACACTGAAGCTTTCTTT. Its protein is CASRTGANTEAFF.